These 27 T cell receptor beta chains came from one sample sequenced in a study of T cell repertoires in cytomegalovirus infection. A single record per CDR3 protein comes from TCRdb applying MiXCR to the reads. The table has fewer than 1,000,000 distinct CDR3 sequences, approximately 30% seen once. What these receptors recognize is not known. The material sequenced was cultured CD8+ T cells from PBMCs, taken from culture after CMV antigen stimulation. Receptors were obtained from a human donor in good health (CMV status not recorded). Some clones in this sample may be carry-over from other donors' samples.

The rearrangement uses TRBV25-1 and TRBJ2-1; D gene unclear. Germline V lookup: CDR1 MGHDK, CDR2 SYGVNS. The V end lost 3 bases, the J end lost 2 bases, and 8 bases lay between the germline ends. This CDR3 spans 14 amino acids. The CDR3 nucleotides are TGTGCCAGCAGTGAGAGAAGGCCCTACAATGAGCAGTTCTTC. It yields the protein CASSERRPYNEQFF.

This clonotype occurred a few times. The genes are TRBV4-1 and TRBJ1-5; no firm D call. V shed 1 base and J shed 3 bases, with 13 bases lying between them. This CDR3 contains 16 residues. The germline V gene has CDR1 MGHRA and CDR2 YSYEKL. The CDR3 region is CASSQASDSLNQPQHF. The CDR3, as DNA: TGCGCCAGCAGCCAAGCGTCTGATTCTCTCAATCAGCCCCAGCATTTT.

This clonotype was counted a few times. The junction differs from germline at one of its ends, possibly a read error. CDR3 sequence reads: CAIRAIAAGQGPFEGFF. The CDR3, as DNA: TGTGCCATCAGAGCTATAGCTGCGGGACAGGGCCCCTTTGAAGGTTTCTTT. The chain recombines TRBV10-3 with TRBJ1-1; 9 nucleotides match TRBD1. Per germline, CDR1 ENHRY and CDR2 SYGVKD. CDR3 length: 17 amino acids.

This chain joins TRBV27 and TRBJ2-2; D remains unclear. V shed 3 bases and J shed 7 bases, with 18 bases lying between them. This CDR3 region has 16 residues. Germline CDR1 MNHEY, CDR2 SMNVEV (reference sequence). The CDR3 bases are TGTGCCAGCAGTTTCTCCGTACCTTCACGGGTCGGGGAGCTGTTTTTT. It yields the protein CASSFSVPSRVGELFF.

This clonotype came up once. The J gene is TRBJ2-2, the V gene TRBV10-3, with D possibly TRBD1 on 5 matching bases. Germline V gene data show CDR1 as ENHRY and CDR2 as SYGVKD. Trimming removed 3 bases from V and 4 bases from J, with 9 bases in between. The CDR3 sequence is 14 residues long. The CDR3 reads CAISERGSTGELFF. CDR3 sequence (DNA): TGTGCCATCAGTGAAAGGGGTTCCACCGGGGAGCTGTTTTTT.

The J gene is TRBJ1-1, the V gene TRBV7-9; the match to TRBD1 covers 8 bases. V lost 5 bases to trimming and J lost 7 bases; unmatched junction nucleotides: 6. Germline V lookup: CDR1 SEHNR, CDR2 FQNEAQ (reference sequence). The CDR3 has 13 residues. CDR3: CASSPRDRFEAFF. CDR3 in DNA: TGTGCCAGCAGCCCCCGGGACAGGTTTGAAGCTTTCTTT.

The chain couples TRBV10-3 to TRBJ1-3; unclear D gene. Between the trimmed V and J ends, which lost 2 bases and 0 bases, there was a span of 14 bases. The CDR3 has 17 amino acids. Germline V gene sequence: CDR1 ENHRY, CDR2 SYGVKD. The CDR3 protein is CAISEPFNGISGNTIYF. CDR3 sequence (DNA): TGTGCCATCAGTGAGCCTTTTAACGGTATCTCTGGAAACACCATATATTTT.

This chain links TRBV27 with TRBJ1-6; 7 bases are a match to TRBD1. CDR1 MNHEY and CDR2 SMNVEV come from the germline V gene (reference sequence). V lost 6 bases and J lost 7; bases outside the gene matches: 6. This CDR3 contains 14 residues. CDR3 residues: CASSYGTENSPLHF. CDR3 bases: TGTGCCAGCAGCTACGGGACAGAGAATTCACCCCTCCACTTT.

CDR3 region: CSAHLGGTGAGNTIYF. The DNA of the CDR3 is TGCAGTGCGCACTTGGGGGGGACAGGGGCTGGAAACACCATATATTTT. V is TRBV20-1 and J is TRBJ1-3; 10 bases are shared with TRBD1. V lost 6 bases and J lost 2; bases outside the gene matches: 10. The germline V gene has CDR1 DFQATT and CDR2 SNEGSKA (reference sequence). The CDR3 sequence is 16 residues long.

This clonotype was detected only a few times. The J gene is TRBJ1-2, the V gene TRBV6-2 or TRBV6-3; no clear D. Trimming left V 4 bases short and J 4 bases short, with 13 bases between. Germline CDR1 is MNHEY and CDR2 is SVGEGT. The CDR3 is 14 amino acids. The CDR3 sequence is CASSFETLSYGYTF. DNA of the CDR3: TGTGCCAGCAGTTTCGAGACGTTAAGCTATGGCTACACCTTC.

This clonotype occurred a few times. The V call is TRBV7-9, the J call TRBJ1-1; a possible D gene is TRBD1 (5 bases). The germline CDR1 and CDR2 sequences are SEHNR and FQNEAQ (reference sequence). The CDR3 consists of 14 residues. The germline V and J ends were trimmed by 3 bases and 3 bases, with 11 bases remaining between them. CDR3 amino acids: CASSLVGAYTEAFF. CDR3 coding DNA: TGTGCCAGCAGCTTGGTCGGGGCATACACTGAAGCTTTCTTT.

In this sample, this clonotype turned up a few times. The gene calls are TRBV6-4 and TRBJ1-2; a possible D gene is TRBD1 (6 bases). Trimming stripped 2 bases from V and 3 bases from J, with 13 bases between. Germline V gene data show CDR1 as MRHNA and CDR2 as SNTAGT. The CDR3 is made up of 15 amino acids. CDR3 sequence (DNA): TGTGCCAGCAGTGACACGCCAGGGGCGCACTATGGCTACACCTTC. Its protein is CASSDTPGAHYGYTF.

A few counts support this clonotype. The rearrangement links TRBV2 to TRBJ2-1; unclear D gene. This CDR3 contains 13 residues. Trimming took 3 bases from V and 4 from J, leaving 7 bases between them. Germline V gene sequence: CDR1 SNHLY, CDR2 FYNNEI. For the CDR3, the DNA is TGTGCCAGCAGTGACCCCCTTTACAATGAGCAGTTCTTC. Protein: CASSDPLYNEQFF. Using reference TRBV2 and TRBJ2-1 for the parts outside the CDR3, the full variable domain is EPEVTQTPSHQVTQMGQEVILRCVPISNHLYFYWYRQILGQKVEFLVSFYNNEISEKSEIFDDQFSVERPDGSNFTLKIRSTKLEDSAMYFCASSDPLYNEQFFGPGTRLTVL.

This clonotype was seen at least ten times. The V and J genes are TRBV7-2 and TRBJ1-2; 7 bases are a match to TRBD1. CDR3 length equals 15 residues. V shed 4 bases and J 6 bases; nucleotides not matched to a gene: 11. In germline, CDR1 is SGHTA, CDR2 FQGNSA. Here the CDR3 reads CASSSYLQGKDGYTF. Here the CDR3 DNA reads TGTGCCAGCAGCTCGTACTTACAGGGGAAGGATGGCTACACCTTC.

In this sample, this clonotype turned up many times. The CDR3 reads CASRPPTDSNQPQHF. CDR3 nucleotide sequence: TGTGCCAGCAGGCCCCCGACAGATAGCAATCAGCCCCAGCATTTT. The chain combines TRBV28 with TRBJ1-5, with D maybe TRBD1 (5 bases). Per germline, CDR1 MDHEN and CDR2 SYDVKM. The CDR3 is 15 residues long. V was shortened by 6 bases and J by 0 bases, with 12 bases between the two germline ends.

The table lists this clonotype with many counts. The germline gene is not matched at one end of the junction; a read error may be the cause. V and J are TRBV5-1 and TRBJ2-1, with 12 bases lining up with TRBD2. Germline CDR1 and CDR2: SGHRS and YFSETQ. The CDR3 sequence is 16 residues long. The CDR3 loop is CASSALAGGPYNEQFF. DNA of the CDR3: TGTGCCAGCAGTGCGCTAGCGGGGGGGCCCTACAATGAGCAGTTCTTC.

This sequence joins TRBV11-1 and TRBJ2-5; D might be TRBD1 (6 bases). The CDR3 contains 14 residues. CDR1 and CDR2 (germline): SGHAT, FQDESV (reference sequence). V was clipped by 10 bases and J by 0 bases, with 15 bases between them. The CDR3 loop is CATSPDRYQETQYF. Here the CDR3 DNA reads TGTGCCACCTCACCCGACAGGTACCAAGAGACCCAGTACTTC.

This clonotype was seen once. The V call is TRBV27, the J call TRBJ2-3; D gene uncertain. This CDR3 contains 11 residues. Germline V gives CDR1 MNHEY, CDR2 SMNVEV (reference sequence). The germline V and J ends were trimmed by 6 bases and 7 bases, with 8 bases remaining between them. CDR3 coding DNA: TGTGCCAGCAGGATATTAAATACGCAGTATTTT. Translating gives CASRILNTQYF.

This clonotype was seen only a few times. The CDR3 DNA is TGTGCCAGCAGCTGGGAGGGGGCGCCTCTAGATGCCGAGCAGTACTTC. It codes for CASSWEGAPLDAEQYF. The chain has TRBV7-2 and TRBJ2-7; D could derive from TRBD1 or TRBD2 (7 bases each). Germline V gives CDR1 SGHTA, CDR2 FQGNSA. This CDR3 contains 16 residues. Trimming stripped 4 bases from V and 6 bases from J, with 22 bases between.

There are many counts of this clonotype. This sequence joins TRBV7-9 and TRBJ2-4; D unresolved. V lost 5 bases and J lost 8, with 16 bases in between. From germline, CDR1 is SEHNR and CDR2 FQNEAQ (reference sequence). The CDR3 totals 14 residues. CDR3 amino acids: CASSPWVGVDIQYF. DNA for the CDR3: TGTGCCAGCAGCCCCTGGGTTGGGGTTGACATTCAGTACTTC.

This clonotype was counted only a few times. A much larger clonotype is one base distant, so this may be a read error. This sequence joins TRBV6-1 and TRBJ2-2, with D unclear. The CDR3 extends over 11 amino acids. The V and J ends lost 6 bases and 6 bases respectively, with 5 bases between them. The germline V gene encodes CDR1 MNHNS and CDR2 SASEGT. CDR3 bases: TGTGCCAGCAGACCCGCCGGGGAGCTGTTTTTT. It specifies CASRPAGELFF.

The chain carries TRBV20-1 and TRBJ2-3; weak D call: TRBD1 (5 bases). The CDR3 is made up of 17 amino acids. Trimming pared 6 bases from V and 1 base from J, leaving 23 bases between. CDR1 and CDR2 (germline): DFQATT, SNEGSKA (reference sequence). CDR3 DNA: TGCAGTGCCGAGAAGGGGCCAGCCAGGCAGGGCACAGATACGCAGTATTTT. Translating it yields CSAEKGPARQGTDTQYF.

Many counts were recorded for this clonotype. The V and J genes are TRBV7-8 and TRBJ2-5; D gene uncertain. The CDR3 is 11 amino acids. V was pared by 1 base and J by 11 bases, with 8 bases between. Germline CDR1 and CDR2: SGHVS and FQNEAQ. The CDR3 is CASSLVGLQYF. For the CDR3, the DNA is TGTGCCAGCAGCTTAGTCGGCCTTCAGTACTTC.

V and J are TRBV7-9 and TRBJ2-1; TRBD2 is a possible D gene (6 bases). The length of the CDR3 is 15 residues. The ends were cut back, 1 base at V and 5 bases at J, with 12 bases in the middle. Germline-derived CDR1 and CDR2 are SEHNR and FQNEAQ (reference sequence). For the CDR3, the DNA is TGTGCCAGCAGCTTAGACTGGGGACTCAACAATGAGCAGTTCTTC. It translates to CASSLDWGLNNEQFF.

V gene TRBV10-3 combines with J gene TRBJ2-5; no firm D call. The germline gives CDR1 ENHRY, CDR2 SYGVKD. CDR3 length: 12 amino acids. Trimming removed 6 bases from V and 4 bases from J, with 9 bases in between. CDR3 nucleotide sequence: TGTGCCATCAGAGGCGTTCGAGAGACCCAGTACTTC. Protein: CAIRGVRETQYF.

This clonotype has ten or more counts. The chain links TRBV5-6 to TRBJ2-2, with D unclear. The germline V and J ends were trimmed by 4 bases and 11 bases, with 12 bases remaining between them. This CDR3 contains 12 residues. The V gene's germline CDR1 is SGHDT and CDR2 YYEEEE. The CDR3 DNA reads TGTGCCAGCAGCCCCGGCAGAGTCGAGCTGTTTTTT. Protein: CASSPGRVELFF.

This clonotype was seen a handful of times. The rearrangement joins TRBV23-1 to TRBJ2-2, with 11 bases that match TRBD2. TRBV23-1 is an ORF, with its function uncertain. CDR3 size: 17 residues. V dropped 0 bases and J dropped 3; count of bases not matched to a gene: 3. The CDR3 region is CASSQSLAGEDTGELFF. Here the CDR3 DNA reads TGCGCCAGCAGTCAATCACTAGCGGGGGAGGACACCGGGGAGCTGTTTTTT.